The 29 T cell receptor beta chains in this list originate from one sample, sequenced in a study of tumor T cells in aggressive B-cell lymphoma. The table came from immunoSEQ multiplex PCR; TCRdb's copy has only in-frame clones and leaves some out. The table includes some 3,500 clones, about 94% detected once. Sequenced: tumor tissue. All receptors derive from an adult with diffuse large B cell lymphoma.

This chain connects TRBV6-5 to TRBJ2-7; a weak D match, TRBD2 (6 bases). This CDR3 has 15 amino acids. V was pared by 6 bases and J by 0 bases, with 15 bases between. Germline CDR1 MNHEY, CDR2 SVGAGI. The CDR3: CASSLGGTDSYEQYF. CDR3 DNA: TGTGCCAGCAGCCTAGGAGGGACTGACTCCTACGAGCAGTACTTC.

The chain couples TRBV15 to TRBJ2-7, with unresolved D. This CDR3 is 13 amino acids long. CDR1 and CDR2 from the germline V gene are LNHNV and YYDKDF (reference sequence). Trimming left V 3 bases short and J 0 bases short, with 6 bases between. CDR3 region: CATSSGPSYEQYF. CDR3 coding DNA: TGTGCCACCAGCAGTGGGCCCTCCTACGAGCAGTACTTC.

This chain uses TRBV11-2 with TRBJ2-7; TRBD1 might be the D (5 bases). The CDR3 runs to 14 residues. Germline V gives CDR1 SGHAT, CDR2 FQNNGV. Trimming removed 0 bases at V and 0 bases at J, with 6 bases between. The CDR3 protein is CASSLEQVSYEQYF. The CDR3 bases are TGTGCCAGCAGCTTAGAACAGGTCTCCTACGAGCAGTACTTC.

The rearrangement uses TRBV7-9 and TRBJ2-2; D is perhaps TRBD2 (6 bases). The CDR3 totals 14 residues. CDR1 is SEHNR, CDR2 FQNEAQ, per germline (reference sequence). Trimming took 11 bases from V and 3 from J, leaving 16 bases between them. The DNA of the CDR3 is TGTGCCGGAGGGAGGAGCGGAGACACCGGGGAGCTGTTTTTT. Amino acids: CAGGRSGDTGELFF.

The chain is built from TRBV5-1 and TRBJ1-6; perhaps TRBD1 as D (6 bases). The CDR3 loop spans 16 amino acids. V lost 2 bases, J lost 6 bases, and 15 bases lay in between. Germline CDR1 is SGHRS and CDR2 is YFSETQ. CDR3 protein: CASSLQGSSPNSPLHF. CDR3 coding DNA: TGCGCCAGCAGCTTACAGGGTTCCTCACCTAATTCACCCCTCCACTTT.

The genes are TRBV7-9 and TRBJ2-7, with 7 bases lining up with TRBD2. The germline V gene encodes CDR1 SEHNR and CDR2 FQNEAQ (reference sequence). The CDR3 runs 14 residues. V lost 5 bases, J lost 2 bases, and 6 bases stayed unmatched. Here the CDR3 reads CASSDSGKTYEQYF. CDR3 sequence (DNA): TGTGCCAGCAGCGACAGCGGGAAAACCTACGAGCAGTACTTC. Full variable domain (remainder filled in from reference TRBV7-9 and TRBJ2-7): DTGVSQNPRHKITKRGQNVTFRCDPISEHNRLYWYRQTLGQGPEFLTYFQNEAQLEKSRLLSDRFSAERPKGSFSTLEIQRTEQGDSAMYLCASSDSGKTYEQYFGPGTRLTVT.

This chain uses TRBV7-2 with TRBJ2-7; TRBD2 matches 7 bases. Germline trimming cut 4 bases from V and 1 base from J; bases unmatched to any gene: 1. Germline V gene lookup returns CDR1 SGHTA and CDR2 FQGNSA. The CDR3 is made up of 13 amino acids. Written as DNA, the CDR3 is TGTGCCAGCAGCTGGGGGGGTTCCTACGAGCAGTACTTC. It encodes CASSWGGSYEQYF.

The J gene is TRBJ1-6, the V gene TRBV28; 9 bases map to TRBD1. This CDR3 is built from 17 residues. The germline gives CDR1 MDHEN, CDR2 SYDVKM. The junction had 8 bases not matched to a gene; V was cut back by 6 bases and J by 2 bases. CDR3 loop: CASSPGTGNAYNSPLHF. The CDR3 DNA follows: TGTGCCAGCAGCCCAGGGACAGGGAACGCCTATAATTCACCCCTCCACTTT.

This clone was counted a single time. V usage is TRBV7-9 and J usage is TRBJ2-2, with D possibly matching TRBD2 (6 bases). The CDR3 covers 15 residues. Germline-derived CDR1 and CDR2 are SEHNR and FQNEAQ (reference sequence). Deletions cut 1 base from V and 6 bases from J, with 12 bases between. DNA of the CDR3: TGTGCCAGCAGCTTAGGCGGGAACGTACCCGGGGAGCTGTTTTTT. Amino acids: CASSLGGNVPGELFF. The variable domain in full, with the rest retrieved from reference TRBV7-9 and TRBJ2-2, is DTGVSQNPRHKITKRGQNVTFRCDPISEHNRLYWYRQTLGQGPEFLTYFQNEAQLEKSRLLSDRFSAERPKGSFSTLEIQRTEQGDSAMYLCASSLGGNVPGELFFGEGSRLTVL.

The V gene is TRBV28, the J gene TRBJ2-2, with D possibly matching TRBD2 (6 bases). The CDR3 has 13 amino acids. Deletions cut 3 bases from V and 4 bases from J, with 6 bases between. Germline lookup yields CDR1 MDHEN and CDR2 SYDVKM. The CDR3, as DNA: TGTGCCAGCAGTTTGGGAGGCACCGGGGAGCTGTTTTTT. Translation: CASSLGGTGELFF.

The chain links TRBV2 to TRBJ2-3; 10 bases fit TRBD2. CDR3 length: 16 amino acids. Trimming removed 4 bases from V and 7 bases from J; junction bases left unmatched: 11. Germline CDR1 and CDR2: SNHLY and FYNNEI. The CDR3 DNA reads TGTGCCAGCAGTGGCCTAGCGGGAGAGTTTCCGCATACGCAGTATTTT. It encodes CASSGLAGEFPHTQYF.

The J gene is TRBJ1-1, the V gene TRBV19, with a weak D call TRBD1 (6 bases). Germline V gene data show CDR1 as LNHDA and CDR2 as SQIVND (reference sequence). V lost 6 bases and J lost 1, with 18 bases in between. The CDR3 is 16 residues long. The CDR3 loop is CASRTGQPEKNTEAFF. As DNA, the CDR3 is TGTGCCAGTAGAACCGGACAGCCGGAAAAGAACACTGAAGCTTTCTTT.

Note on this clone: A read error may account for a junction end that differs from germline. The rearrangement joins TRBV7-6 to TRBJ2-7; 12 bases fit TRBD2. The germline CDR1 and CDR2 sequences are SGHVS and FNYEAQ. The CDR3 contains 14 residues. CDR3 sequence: CASSLAGGGDEQYF. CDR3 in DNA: TGTGCCAGCAGCCTAGCGGGAGGGGGGGACGAGCAGTACTTC.

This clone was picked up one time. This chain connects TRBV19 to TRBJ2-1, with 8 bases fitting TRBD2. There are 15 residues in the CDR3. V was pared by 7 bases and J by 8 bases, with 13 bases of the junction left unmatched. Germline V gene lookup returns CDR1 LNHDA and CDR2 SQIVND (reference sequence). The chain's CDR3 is CASMGGSGRRDEQFF. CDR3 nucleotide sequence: TGTGCCAGTATGGGGGGCAGCGGGAGACGGGATGAGCAGTTCTTC.

The CDR3 DNA is TGCGCCAGCAGCCTCCGGACAGGGGGCTCCTACGAGCAGTACTTC. Translating it yields CASSLRTGGSYEQYF. This chain joins TRBV4-1 and TRBJ2-7; 10 bases line up with TRBD1. The CDR3 loop spans 15 amino acids. Germline V lookup: CDR1 MGHRA, CDR2 YSYEKL. The ends lost 4 bases at V and 0 bases at J; junction bases unmatched: 3.

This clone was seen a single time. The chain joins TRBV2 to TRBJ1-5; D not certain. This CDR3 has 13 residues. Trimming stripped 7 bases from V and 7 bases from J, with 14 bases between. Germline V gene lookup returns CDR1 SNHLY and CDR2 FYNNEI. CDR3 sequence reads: CASTPGMVQPQHF. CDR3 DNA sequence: TGTGCCAGCACCCCGGGAATGGTGCAGCCCCAGCATTTT.

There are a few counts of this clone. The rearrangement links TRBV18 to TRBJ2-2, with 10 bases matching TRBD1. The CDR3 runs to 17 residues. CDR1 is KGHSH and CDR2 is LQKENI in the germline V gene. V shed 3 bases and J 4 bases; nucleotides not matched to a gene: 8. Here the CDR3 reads CASSPYGTGDLTGELFF. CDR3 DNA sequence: TGTGCCAGCTCACCCTACGGGACAGGGGACCTCACCGGGGAGCTGTTTTTT.

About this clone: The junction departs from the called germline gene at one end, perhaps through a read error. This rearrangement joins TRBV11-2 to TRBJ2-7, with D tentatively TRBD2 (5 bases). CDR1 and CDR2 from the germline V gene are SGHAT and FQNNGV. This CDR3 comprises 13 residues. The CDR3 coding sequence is TGTGCCAGCAGCTTGGAGAATTGGCGGGCTAAGGACTTC. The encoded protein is CASSLENWRAKDF. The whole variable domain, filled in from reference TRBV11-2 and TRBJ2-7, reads EAGVAQSPRYKIIEKRQSVAFWCNPISGHATLYWYQQILGQGPKLLIQFQNNGVVDDSQLPKDRFSAERLKGVDSTLKIQPAKLEDSAVYLCASSLENWRAKDFGPGTRLTVT.

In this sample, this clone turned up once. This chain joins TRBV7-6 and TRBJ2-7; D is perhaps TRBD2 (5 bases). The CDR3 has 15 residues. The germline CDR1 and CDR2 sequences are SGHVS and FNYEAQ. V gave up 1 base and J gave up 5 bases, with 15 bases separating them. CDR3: CASSLGTGFVDEQYF. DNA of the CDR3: TGTGCCAGCAGCTTAGGAACGGGGTTCGTCGACGAGCAGTACTTC. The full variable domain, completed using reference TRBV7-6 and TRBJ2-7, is GAGVSQSPRYKVTKRGQDVALRCDPISGHVSLYWYRQALGQGPEFLTYFNYEAQQDKSGLPNDRFSAERPEGSISTLTIQRTEQRDSAMYRCASSLGTGFVDEQYFGPGTRLTVT.

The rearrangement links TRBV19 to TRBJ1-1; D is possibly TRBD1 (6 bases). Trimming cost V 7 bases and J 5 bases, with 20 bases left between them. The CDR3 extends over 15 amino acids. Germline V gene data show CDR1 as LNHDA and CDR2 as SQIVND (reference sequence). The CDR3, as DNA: TGTGCCAGTAACCGACAGGCGGCCGGGATGACTGAAGCTTTCTTT. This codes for CASNRQAAGMTEAFF.

CDR3 amino acids: CASSPGQGYNEQFF. For the CDR3, the DNA is TGTGCCAGCTCACCTGGACAGGGATACAATGAGCAGTTCTTC. The V call is TRBV18, the J call TRBJ2-1; the match to TRBD1 covers 8 bases. CDR1 and CDR2 (germline): KGHSH, LQKENI. The J segment lost 4 bases and the V segment lost 3 bases, leaving 2 bases of the junction unmatched. The CDR3 totals 14 residues.

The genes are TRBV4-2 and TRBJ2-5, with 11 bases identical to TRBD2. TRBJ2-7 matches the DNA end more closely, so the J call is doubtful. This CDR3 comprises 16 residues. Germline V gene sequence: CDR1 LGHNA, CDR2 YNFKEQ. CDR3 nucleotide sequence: TGTGCCAGCAGCCAAGTGGCACTAGCGGGAGCCTACGAGCAGTACTTC. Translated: CASSQVALAGAYEQYF.

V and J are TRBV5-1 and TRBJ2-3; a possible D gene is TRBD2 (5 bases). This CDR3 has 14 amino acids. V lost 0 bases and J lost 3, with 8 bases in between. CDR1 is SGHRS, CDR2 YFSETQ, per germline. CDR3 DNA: TGCGCCAGCAGCTTGGGTGGGAGTACAGATACGCAGTATTTT. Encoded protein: CASSLGGSTDTQYF.

The CDR3 bases are TGTGCCATCAGTGTAGGACAGGGCGCCTATGGCTACACCTTC. The encoded protein is CAISVGQGAYGYTF. The chain is built from TRBV10-3 and TRBJ1-2, with TRBD1 identical over 8 bases. CDR1 and CDR2 (germline): ENHRY, SYGVKD. V dropped 4 bases and J dropped 4; count of bases not matched to a gene: 5. This CDR3 is built from 14 residues.

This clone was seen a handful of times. The DNA of the CDR3 is TGTGCCACAAGACAGGGGGCGTATGAAAAACTGTTTTTT. This encodes CATRQGAYEKLFF. V gene TRBV10-3 combines with J gene TRBJ1-4; 10 bases align to TRBD1. This CDR3 spans 13 amino acids. CDR1 and CDR2 (germline): ENHRY, SYGVKD. With V trimmed by 10 bases and J by 6 bases, 5 bases remained unmatched.

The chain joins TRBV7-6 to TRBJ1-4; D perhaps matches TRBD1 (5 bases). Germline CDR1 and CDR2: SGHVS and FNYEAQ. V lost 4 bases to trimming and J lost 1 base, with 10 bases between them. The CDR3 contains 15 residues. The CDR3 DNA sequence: TGTGCCAGCAGCTCCAATCAGGGAACTAATGAAAAACTGTTTTTT. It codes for CASSSNQGTNEKLFF. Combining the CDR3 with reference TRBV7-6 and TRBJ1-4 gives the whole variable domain GAGVSQSPRYKVTKRGQDVALRCDPISGHVSLYWYRQALGQGPEFLTYFNYEAQQDKSGLPNDRFSAERPEGSISTLTIQRTEQRDSAMYRCASSSNQGTNEKLFFGSGTQLSVL.

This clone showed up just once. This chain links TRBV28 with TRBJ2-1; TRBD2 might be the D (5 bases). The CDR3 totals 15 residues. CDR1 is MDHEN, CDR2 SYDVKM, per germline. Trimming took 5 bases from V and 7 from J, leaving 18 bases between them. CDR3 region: CASSNSGVGRNEQFF. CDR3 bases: TGTGCCAGCAGTAACAGCGGTGTGGGTCGGAATGAGCAGTTCTTC.

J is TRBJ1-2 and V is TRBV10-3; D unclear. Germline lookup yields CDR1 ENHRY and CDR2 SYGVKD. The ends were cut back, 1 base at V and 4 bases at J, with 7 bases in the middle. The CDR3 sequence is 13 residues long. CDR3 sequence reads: CAISEFPSYGYTF. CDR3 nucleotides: TGTGCCATCAGTGAGTTTCCGAGCTATGGCTACACCTTC.

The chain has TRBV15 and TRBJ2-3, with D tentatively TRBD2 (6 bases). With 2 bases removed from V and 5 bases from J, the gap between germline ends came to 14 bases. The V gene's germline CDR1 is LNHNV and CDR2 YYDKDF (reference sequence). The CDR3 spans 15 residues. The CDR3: CATSRPGSLGDTQYF. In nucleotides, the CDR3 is TGTGCCACCAGCAGACCCGGGAGCCTAGGAGATACGCAGTATTTT.